Given below is one T cell receptor beta chain in context. Individual cDNA molecules were tagged with unique molecular identifiers. TCRdb used MiXCR to reprocess the 5' RACE reads, holding one entry per CDR3 protein. The data hold fewer than 55,000 distinct CDR3 sequences, with 8% to 13% observed a single time. This sample is drawn from a study of early T cells in non-severe SARS-CoV-2 infection. CDR3 size: 12 residues. Germline values: CDR1 MNHNS, CDR2 SASEGT. Trimming shortened V by 8 bases and J by 10 bases, and 18 bases separated the two germline ends. This clonotype originated in an adult who was a healthcare worker with PCR-confirmed SARS-CoV-2 infection or an uninfected control (not recorded which). The V gene is TRBV6-1, the J gene TRBJ2-7; tentatively, D is TRBD1 or TRBD2 (5 bases each). Sequenced input: whole blood. As DNA, the CDR3 is TGTGCCAGCTTCTCGCTGGGGACGCCTCAGTACTTC. Its translation is CASFSLGTPQYF.